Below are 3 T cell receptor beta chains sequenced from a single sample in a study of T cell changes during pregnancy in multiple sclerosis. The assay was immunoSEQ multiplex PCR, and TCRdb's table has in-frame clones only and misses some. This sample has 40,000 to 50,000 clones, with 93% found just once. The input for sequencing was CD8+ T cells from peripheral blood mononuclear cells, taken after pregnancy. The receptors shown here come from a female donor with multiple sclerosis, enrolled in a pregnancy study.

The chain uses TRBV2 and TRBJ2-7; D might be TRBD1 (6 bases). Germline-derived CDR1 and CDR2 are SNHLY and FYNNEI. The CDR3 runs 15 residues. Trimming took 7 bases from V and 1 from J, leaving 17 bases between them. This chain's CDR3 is CASMGALGQSYEQYF. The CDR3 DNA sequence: TGTGCCAGCATGGGGGCGCTCGGACAGTCCTACGAGCAGTACTTC.

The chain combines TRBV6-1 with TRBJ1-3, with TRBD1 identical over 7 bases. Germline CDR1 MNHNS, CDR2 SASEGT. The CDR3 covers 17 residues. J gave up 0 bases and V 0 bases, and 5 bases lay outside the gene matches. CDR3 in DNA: TGTGCCAGCAGTGAAGCGGGGACAGTGAACTCTGGAAACACCATATATTTT. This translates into CASSEAGTVNSGNTIYF.

The CDR3 DNA reads as TGTGCCAGCAGCTTAGAATTAGCGGGGGACACAGATACGCAGTATTTT. It specifies CASSLELAGDTDTQYF. The chain links TRBV11-2 to TRBJ2-3; 9 bases are a match to TRBD2. The CDR3 extends over 16 amino acids. With V trimmed by 0 bases and J by 2 bases, 3 bases remained unmatched. Germline V gene sequence: CDR1 SGHAT, CDR2 FQNNGV.